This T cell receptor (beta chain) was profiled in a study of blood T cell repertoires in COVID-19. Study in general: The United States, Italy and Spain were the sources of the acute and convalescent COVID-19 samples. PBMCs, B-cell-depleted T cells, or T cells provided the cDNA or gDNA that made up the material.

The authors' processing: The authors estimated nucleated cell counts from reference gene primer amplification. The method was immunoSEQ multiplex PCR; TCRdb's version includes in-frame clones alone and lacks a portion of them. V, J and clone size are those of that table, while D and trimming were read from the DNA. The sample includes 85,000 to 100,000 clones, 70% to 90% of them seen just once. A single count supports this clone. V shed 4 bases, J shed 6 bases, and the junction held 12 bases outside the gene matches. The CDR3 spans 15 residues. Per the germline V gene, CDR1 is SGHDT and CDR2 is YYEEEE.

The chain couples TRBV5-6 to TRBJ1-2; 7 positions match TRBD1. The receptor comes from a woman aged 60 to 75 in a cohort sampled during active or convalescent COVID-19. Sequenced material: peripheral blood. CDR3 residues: CASSTPTGWGDGYTF. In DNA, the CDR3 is TGTGCCAGCAGCACGCCGACAGGGTGGGGCGATGGCTACACCTTC.